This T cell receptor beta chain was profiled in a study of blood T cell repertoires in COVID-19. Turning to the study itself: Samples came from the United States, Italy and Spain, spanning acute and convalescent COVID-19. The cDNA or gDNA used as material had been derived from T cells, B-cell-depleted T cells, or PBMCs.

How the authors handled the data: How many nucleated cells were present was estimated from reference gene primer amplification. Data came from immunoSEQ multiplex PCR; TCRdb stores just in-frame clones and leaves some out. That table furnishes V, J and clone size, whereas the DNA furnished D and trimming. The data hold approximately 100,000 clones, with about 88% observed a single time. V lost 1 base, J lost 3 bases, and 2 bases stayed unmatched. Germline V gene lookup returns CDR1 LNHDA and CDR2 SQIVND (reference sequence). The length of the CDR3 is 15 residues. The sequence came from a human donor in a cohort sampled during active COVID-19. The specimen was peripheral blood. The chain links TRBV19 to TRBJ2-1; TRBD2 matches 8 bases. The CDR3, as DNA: TGTGCCAGTAGTATAGGTAGCGGGGTCTACAATGAGCAGTTCTTC. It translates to CASSIGSGVYNEQFF.